Only a few counts were recorded for the clone carrying this T cell receptor (beta chain). Its matching antigen is unknown. The junction and the germline gene differ at one end; a read error may be behind it. Germline V gene data show CDR1 as SGHDT and CDR2 as YYEEEE. The CDR3 spans 12 residues. The CDR3 regions of TCR beta were amplified from RNA transcripts. With the HTBI primer set, the TCR CDR3 went through a first round of RT-PCR. Each CDR3 protein gets one entry after TCRdb re-called the multiplex PCR reads with MiXCR. This table has around 700,000 distinct CDR3 sequences, 35% appearing once. Across 18 months, stable Graves' hyperthyroidism was marked by no progression to ophthalmopathy. Diagnosing involved the use of clinical symptoms, serum thyroxine and TRAb, thyroid ultrasound and orbital computed tomography. The sample is drawn from a study of T cells in Graves' hyperthyroidism and ophthalmopathy.

Findings of the study overall: Most expanded thyroid clonotypes above 0.001 recurred in blood.

The origin of this receptor is a woman between 35 and 50 years old with Graves' hyperthyroidism. Material: blood. This rearrangement joins TRBV5-6 to TRBJ1-2; 9 bases agree with TRBD1. CDR3 nucleotide sequence: TGTGCCAGCAACTTGGGACAGGGAAGCTACACCTTC. Translation gives CASNLGQGSYTF.